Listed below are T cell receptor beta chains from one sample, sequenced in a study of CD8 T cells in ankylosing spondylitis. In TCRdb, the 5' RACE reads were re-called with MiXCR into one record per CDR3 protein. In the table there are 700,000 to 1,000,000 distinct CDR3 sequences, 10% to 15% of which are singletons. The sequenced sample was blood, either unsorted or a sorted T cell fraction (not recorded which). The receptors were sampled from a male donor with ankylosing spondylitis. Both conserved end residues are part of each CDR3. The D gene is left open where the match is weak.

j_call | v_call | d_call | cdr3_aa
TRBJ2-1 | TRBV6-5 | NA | CASSYLHEQFF
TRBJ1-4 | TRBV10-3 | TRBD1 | CAISRTGVPGEKLFF
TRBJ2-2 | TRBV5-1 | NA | CASSSSERGSTGELFF
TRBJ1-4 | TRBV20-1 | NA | CSARGQEGEKLFF
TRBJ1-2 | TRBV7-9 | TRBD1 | CASSYTGTGAIYGYTF
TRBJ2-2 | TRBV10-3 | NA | CAISGDMNTGELFF
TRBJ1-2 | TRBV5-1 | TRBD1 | CASTVGNDRGHGYTF
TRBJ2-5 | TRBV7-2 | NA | CASSLGPPRGGQETQYF
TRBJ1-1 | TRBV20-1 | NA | CSARQYRDTEAFF
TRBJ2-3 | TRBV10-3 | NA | CAISRRGSGTDTQYF
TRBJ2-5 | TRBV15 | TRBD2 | CATSSGVAGGKTQYF
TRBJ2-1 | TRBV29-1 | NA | CSVGTVAYNEQFF
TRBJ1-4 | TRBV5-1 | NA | CASSLEGFNEKLFF
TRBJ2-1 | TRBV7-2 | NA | CASSSSRNEQFF
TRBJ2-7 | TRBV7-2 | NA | CASSLAHTTYEQYF
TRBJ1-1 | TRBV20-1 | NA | CSAPRGVNTEAFF
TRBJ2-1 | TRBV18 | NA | CASSPPRDSPDSNNEQFF
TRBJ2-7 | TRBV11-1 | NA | CASSFQTGTYEQYF
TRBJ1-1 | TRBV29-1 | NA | CSVIVSGDEAFF
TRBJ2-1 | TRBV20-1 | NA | CSAREGSRLSYNEQFF
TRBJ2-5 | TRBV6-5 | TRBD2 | CASSYGASGYAPETQYF
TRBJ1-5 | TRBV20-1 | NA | CSARSPRQTTQPQHF
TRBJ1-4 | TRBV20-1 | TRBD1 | CSARDRVSEKLFF
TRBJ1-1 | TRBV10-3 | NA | CAIKQQTMNTEAFF
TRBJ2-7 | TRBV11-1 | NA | CASSSKRTGPRQYF
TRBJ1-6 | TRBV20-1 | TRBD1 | CSARTGLGNSPLHF
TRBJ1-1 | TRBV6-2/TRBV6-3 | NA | CASSNDFRAMVTEAFF
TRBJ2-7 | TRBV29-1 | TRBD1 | CSVDLGQGDEQYF
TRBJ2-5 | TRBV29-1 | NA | CSVARLEGETQYF
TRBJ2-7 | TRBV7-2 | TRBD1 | CASSKWDSTYEQYF
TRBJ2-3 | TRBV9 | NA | CASSVEARRAPDTQYF
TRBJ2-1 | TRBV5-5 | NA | CASSSTVRASSYNEQFF
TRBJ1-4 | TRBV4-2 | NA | CASSQDLANEKLFF
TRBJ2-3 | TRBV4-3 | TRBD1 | CASSSRWGQGPDTQYF
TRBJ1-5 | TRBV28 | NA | CASSFRIQPQHF
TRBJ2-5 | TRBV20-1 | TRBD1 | CSAVDRVGGETQYF
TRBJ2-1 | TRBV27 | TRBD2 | CASSLFPAGGLSATNNEQFF
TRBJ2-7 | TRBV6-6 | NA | CASSWPGSRGQYF
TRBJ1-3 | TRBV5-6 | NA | CASSYKWAPGNTIYF
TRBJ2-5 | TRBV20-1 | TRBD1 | CSATRTGQETQYF
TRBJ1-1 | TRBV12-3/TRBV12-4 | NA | CASSLRELTEAFF
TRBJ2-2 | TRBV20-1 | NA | CSARMVLTGELFF
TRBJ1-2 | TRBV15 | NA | CATSRDFRGKGGYTF
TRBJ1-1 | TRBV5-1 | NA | CASSPGVPNTEAFF
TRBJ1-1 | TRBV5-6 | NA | CASSPGWLDTEAFF
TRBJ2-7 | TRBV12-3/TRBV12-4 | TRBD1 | CASSLKDRAQVQYF
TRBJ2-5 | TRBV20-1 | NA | CSAWRETQYF
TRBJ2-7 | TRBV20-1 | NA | CSASRLPGSEQYF
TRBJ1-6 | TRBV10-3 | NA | CAISEIWDSPLHF
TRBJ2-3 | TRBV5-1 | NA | CASRPETSTDTQYF
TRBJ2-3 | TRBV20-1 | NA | CSARRGRVADTQYF
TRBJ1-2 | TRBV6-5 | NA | CASSYSSDSLYGYTF
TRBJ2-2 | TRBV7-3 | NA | CASSLNWGTNTGELFF